Listed here are 6 T cell receptor beta chains from one sample, sequenced in a study of T cell repertoires in cytomegalovirus infection. TCRdb redid the calling of the reads with MiXCR, one entry per CDR3 protein. The sample shows 680,000 or so distinct CDR3 sequences, 35% of them seen only once. The sample comprised PBMCs. The receptor source for this set is a human donor in good health (CMV status not recorded). Some clones in this sample may be carry-over from other donors' samples.

The chain recombines TRBV12-3 or TRBV12-4 with TRBJ2-2; 10 bases agree with TRBD1. The CDR3 has 17 amino acids. J lost 3 bases, V lost 6 bases, and 10 bases had no gene match. CDR3 sequence reads: CASRRRTGGFDTGELFF. The CDR3 coding sequence is TGTGCCAGCAGAAGGCGGACAGGGGGTTTCGACACCGGGGAGCTGTTTTTT.

The chain links TRBV7-8 to TRBJ1-6; unclear D gene. The V end lost 1 base, the J end lost 13 bases, and 11 bases lay between the germline ends. There are 13 residues in the CDR3. Germline V gene data show CDR1 as SGHVS and CDR2 as FQNEAQ. DNA of the CDR3: TGTGCCAGCAGCTTAGAGGTGTCTCGTCCCCTCCACTTT. Protein: CASSLEVSRPLHF.

The rearrangement links TRBV7-9 to TRBJ2-6; possibly TRBD1 or TRBD2 for D (5 bases each). Trimming removed 3 bases from V and 1 base from J, with 16 bases in between. Germline CDR1 SEHNR, CDR2 FQNEAQ (reference sequence). The CDR3 loop spans 18 amino acids. Written as DNA, the CDR3 is TGTGCCAGCAGCTTTAGAGGGCAGGGAGCGTCTGGGGCCAACGTCCTGACTTTC. The encoded protein is CASSFRGQGASGANVLTF.

The chain links TRBV10-3 to TRBJ2-7, with D hard to call. Germline-derived CDR1 and CDR2 are ENHRY and SYGVKD. The V gene lost 4 bases and the J gene lost 3 bases, with 19 bases spanning the gap. The CDR3 sequence is 16 residues long. DNA of the CDR3: TGTGCCATCAGTGGGCCTTCGGAGCAACGAATCTACGAGCAGTACTTC. This gives the protein CAISGPSEQRIYEQYF.

This clonotype has ten or more counts. J is TRBJ2-7 and V is TRBV11-2, with a tentative D call TRBD2 (5 bases). The V gene's germline CDR1 is SGHAT and CDR2 FQNNGV. This CDR3 spans 11 amino acids. Trimming pared 5 bases from V and 6 bases from J, leaving 8 bases between. The DNA for the CDR3 is TGTGCCAGCAGCACTGGACTCGAGCAGTACTTC. It encodes CASSTGLEQYF. The variable domain in full, with the rest retrieved from reference TRBV11-2 and TRBJ2-7, is EAGVAQSPRYKIIEKRQSVAFWCNPISGHATLYWYQQILGQGPKLLIQFQNNGVVDDSQLPKDRFSAERLKGVDSTLKIQPAKLEDSAVYLCASSTGLEQYFGPGTRLTVT.

About this clonotype: Possible read error: a much larger clone is one base away. In DNA form, the CDR3 reads TGTGCCAGCAGCCAGGCAGGGGGGGGCGGTATGGTGGAGTACACTGAAGCTTTCTTT. This codes for CASSQAGGGGMVEYTEAFF. V and J are TRBV7-6 and TRBJ1-1, with 7 bases that match TRBD1. This CDR3 has 19 residues. Per the germline V gene, CDR1 is SGHVS and CDR2 is FNYEAQ. After removal of 5 bases from V and 3 bases from J, the junction contained 21 bases not matched to a gene.